This TCR beta chain was retrieved from a study of cytomegalovirus exposure and HLA in healthy donors. Study-wide results and limits: Usually a TCR sequence was rare, but some public TCRs were found in many donors. Overall, some 160 TCR beta chains were annotated as cytomegalovirus-associated. According to a later analysis, TCR clusters from the first cohort tended to co-occur in the 120 or so validation repertoires.

V was pared by 5 bases and J by 5 bases, with 16 bases between. The CDR3 is 14 residues long. Germline lookup yields CDR1 SEHNR and CDR2 FQNEAQ (reference sequence). The donors were part of the validation cohort, which consisted of some 120 subjects and was separate from the first cohort of around 620 subjects. This clone was counted only a few times. Its antigen is unidentified. Here immunoSEQ multiplex PCR was the method, and the copy in TCRdb shows in-frame clones only, minus some. Among some 130,000 clones listed, about 90% were seen once. J is TRBJ2-7 and V is TRBV7-9, with D unresolved. Sequencing was performed on PBMCs. The TCR comes from a man aged 18-30 years in good health and CMV-seronegative. The CDR3 protein is CASSPRSKPDEQYF. For the CDR3, the DNA is TGTGCCAGCAGCCCCCGTTCGAAGCCGGACGAGCAGTACTTC. The complete variable domain, with remaining parts taken from reference TRBV7-9 and TRBJ2-7, reads DTGVSQNPRHKITKRGQNVTFRCDPISEHNRLYWYRQTLGQGPEFLTYFQNEAQLEKSRLLSDRFSAERPKGSFSTLEIQRTEQGDSAMYLCASSPRSKPDEQYFGPGTRLTVT.